Detailed here is one T cell receptor beta chain. Antigen unknown. The data were taken from a study of T cell repertoires in cytomegalovirus infection. Study context: Evidence of both CMV infection and a matching HLA type came from public TCR beta signatures. General study findings and limits: In two of eight donors, the top clonotype was HLA-C-restricted CMV-specific. Summed frequency of public TCR beta families distinguished CMV carriers with the relevant HLA.

TCRdb re-derived calls from the reads in MiXCR, one entry per CDR3 protein. Of some 280,000 distinct CDR3 sequences in the sample, roughly an eighth were seen once. From germline, CDR1 is MGHDK and CDR2 SYGVNS. The CDR3 runs to 15 residues. Trimming pared 4 bases from V and 4 bases from J, leaving 13 bases between. The sequence was collected from a human donor in good health (CMV status not recorded). Some clones in this sample may be carry-over from other donors' samples. This rearrangement joins TRBV25-1 to TRBJ1-4; D perhaps matches TRBD1 (6 bases). Sequenced: PBMCs. CDR3 nucleotide sequence: TGTGCCAGCAGTGCCTCGGGACATATTAATGAAAAACTGTTTTTT. Protein sequence: CASSASGHINEKLFF. Looking up the rest from reference TRBV25-1 and TRBJ1-4 gives the full variable domain: EADIYQTPRYLVIGTGKKITLECSQTMGHDKMYWYQQDPGMELHLIHYSYGVNSTEKGDLSSESTVSRIRTEHFPLTLESARPSHTSQYLCASSASGHINEKLFFGSGTQLSVL.